The entry below describes one T cell receptor beta chain. This record belongs to a study of blood T cell repertoires in COVID-19. Turning to the study itself: The United States, Italy and Spain supplied acute and convalescent COVID-19 samples. Sources were T cells, B-cell-depleted T cells, or PBMCs; the material itself was cDNA or gDNA.

In the authors' workflow: Reference gene primer amplification yielded estimated nucleated cell counts. TCRdb's copy holds only in-frame clones and misses some; the assay was immunoSEQ multiplex PCR. Clone size and the V and J calls come from that table; the DNA yielded D and trimming. The sample comprises about 230,000 clones, roughly 80% of which are singletons, and about 8% rests with the top ten. V was cut by 7 bases and J by 8 bases, with 20 bases left in between. This CDR3 spans 15 amino acids. Germline CDR1 is MDHEN and CDR2 is SYDVKM. The receptor comes from a woman aged 50 to 65 with acute or convalescent COVID-19. The chain is built from TRBV28 and TRBJ1-4; D not certain. Source material: peripheral blood. As DNA, the CDR3 is TGTGCCAGCACCACCACGGCAGGAATGGGCGAAAAACTGTTTTTT. Encoded protein: CASTTTAGMGEKLFF. Together with reference TRBV28 and TRBJ1-4, the CDR3 gives the full variable domain: DVKVTQSSRYLVKRTGEKVFLECVQDMDHENMFWYRQDPGLGLRLIYFSYDVKMKEKGDIPEGYSVSREKKERFSLILESASTNQTSMYLCASTTTAGMGEKLFFGSGTQLSVL.